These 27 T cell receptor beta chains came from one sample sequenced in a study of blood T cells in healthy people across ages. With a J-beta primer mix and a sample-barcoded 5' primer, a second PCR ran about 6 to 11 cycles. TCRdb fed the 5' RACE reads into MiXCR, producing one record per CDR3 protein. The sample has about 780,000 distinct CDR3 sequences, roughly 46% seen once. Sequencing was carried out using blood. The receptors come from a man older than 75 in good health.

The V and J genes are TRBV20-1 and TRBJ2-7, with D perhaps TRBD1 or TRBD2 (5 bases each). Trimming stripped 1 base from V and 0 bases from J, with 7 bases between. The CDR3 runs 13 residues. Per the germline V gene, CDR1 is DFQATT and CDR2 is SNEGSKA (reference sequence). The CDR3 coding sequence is TGCAGTGCTAGAGGTGGGGGCTCCTACGAGCAGTACTTC. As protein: CSARGGGSYEQYF.

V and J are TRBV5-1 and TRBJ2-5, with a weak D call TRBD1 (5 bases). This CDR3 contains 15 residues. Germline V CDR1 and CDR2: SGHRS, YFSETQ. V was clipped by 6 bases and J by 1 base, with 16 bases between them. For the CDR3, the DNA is TGCGCCAGCACCACGGGTACAGGCGTCCAAGAGACCCAGTACTTC. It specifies CASTTGTGVQETQYF.

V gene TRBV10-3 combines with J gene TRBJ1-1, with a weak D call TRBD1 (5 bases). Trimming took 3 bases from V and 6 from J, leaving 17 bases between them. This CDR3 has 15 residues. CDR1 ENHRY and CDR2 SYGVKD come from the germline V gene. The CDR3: CAISDWGRGRAEAFF. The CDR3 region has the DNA TGTGCCATCAGTGATTGGGGAAGGGGTCGGGCTGAAGCTTTCTTT.

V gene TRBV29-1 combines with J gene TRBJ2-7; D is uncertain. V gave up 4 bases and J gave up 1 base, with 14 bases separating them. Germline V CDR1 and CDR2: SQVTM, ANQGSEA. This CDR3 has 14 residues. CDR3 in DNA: TGCAGCGTTGTGGCTAGTCTCACGTCCTACGAGCAGTACTTC. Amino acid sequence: CSVVASLTSYEQYF.

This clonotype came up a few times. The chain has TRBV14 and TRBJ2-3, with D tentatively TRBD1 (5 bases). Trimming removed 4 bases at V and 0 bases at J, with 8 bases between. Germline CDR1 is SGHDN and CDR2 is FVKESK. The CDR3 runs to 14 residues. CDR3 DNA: TGTGCCAGCAGCCCCGCAGGGAGCACAGATACGCAGTATTTT. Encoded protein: CASSPAGSTDTQYF.

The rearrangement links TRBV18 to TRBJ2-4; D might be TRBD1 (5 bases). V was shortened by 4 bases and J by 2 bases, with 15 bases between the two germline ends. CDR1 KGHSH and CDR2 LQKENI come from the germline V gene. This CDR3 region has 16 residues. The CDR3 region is CASSLQGGQSKNIQYF. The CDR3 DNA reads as TGTGCCAGCTCACTCCAGGGTGGGCAATCCAAAAACATTCAGTACTTC.

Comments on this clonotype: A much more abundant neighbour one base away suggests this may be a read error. As DNA, the CDR3 is TGTGTCAGCAGCTTAAAGTTGAACACCGGGGAGCTGTTTTTT. Translated: CVSSLKLNTGELFF. V usage is TRBV7-4 and J usage is TRBJ2-2; D remains ambiguous. Germline values: CDR1 SGHVT, CDR2 SQSDAQ. The CDR3 extends over 14 amino acids.

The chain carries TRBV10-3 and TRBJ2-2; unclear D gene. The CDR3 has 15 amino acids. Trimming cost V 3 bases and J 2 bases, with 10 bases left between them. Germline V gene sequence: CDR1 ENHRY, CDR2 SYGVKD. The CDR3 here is CAISDRQHNTGELFF. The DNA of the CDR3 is TGTGCCATCAGTGATAGGCAGCATAACACCGGGGAGCTGTTTTTT.

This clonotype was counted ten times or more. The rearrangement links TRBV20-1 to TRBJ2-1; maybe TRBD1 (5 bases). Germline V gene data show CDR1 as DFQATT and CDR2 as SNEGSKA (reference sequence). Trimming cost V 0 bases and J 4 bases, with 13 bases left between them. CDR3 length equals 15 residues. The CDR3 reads CSARDPRVDYNEQFF. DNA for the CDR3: TGCAGTGCTAGAGATCCCAGGGTAGATTACAATGAGCAGTTCTTC.

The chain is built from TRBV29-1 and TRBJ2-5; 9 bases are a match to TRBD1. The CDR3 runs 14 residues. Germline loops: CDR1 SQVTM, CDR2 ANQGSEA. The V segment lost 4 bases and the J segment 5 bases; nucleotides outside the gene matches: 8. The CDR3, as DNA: TGCAGCGTTGGGGGGACAGGGTATTACGAGACCCAGTACTTC. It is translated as CSVGGTGYYETQYF.

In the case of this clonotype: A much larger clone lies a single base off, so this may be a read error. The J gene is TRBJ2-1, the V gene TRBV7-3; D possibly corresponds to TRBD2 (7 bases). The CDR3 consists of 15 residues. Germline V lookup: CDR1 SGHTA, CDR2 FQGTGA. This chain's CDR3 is CVSSPLGGGLHEQFF. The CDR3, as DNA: TGTGTCAGCAGCCCCCTGGGGGGGGGGCTGCATGAGCAGTTCTTC.

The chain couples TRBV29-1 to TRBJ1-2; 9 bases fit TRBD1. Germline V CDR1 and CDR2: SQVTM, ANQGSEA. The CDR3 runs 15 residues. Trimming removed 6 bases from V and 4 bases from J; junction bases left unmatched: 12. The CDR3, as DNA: TGCAGCGTCTATTCCCCACAGGGGGCGGGCTATGGCTACACCTTC. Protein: CSVYSPQGAGYGYTF.

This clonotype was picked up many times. The CDR3 region is CASTLAGGPNEQFF. Here the CDR3 DNA reads TGTGCCAGCACCCTAGCGGGAGGGCCAAATGAGCAGTTCTTC. The chain carries TRBV6-2 or TRBV6-3 and TRBJ2-1; 12 bases map to TRBD2. Germline V gene data show CDR1 as MNHEY and CDR2 as SVGEGT. Trimming removed 7 bases from V and 7 bases from J; junction bases left unmatched: 5. The CDR3 spans 14 residues.

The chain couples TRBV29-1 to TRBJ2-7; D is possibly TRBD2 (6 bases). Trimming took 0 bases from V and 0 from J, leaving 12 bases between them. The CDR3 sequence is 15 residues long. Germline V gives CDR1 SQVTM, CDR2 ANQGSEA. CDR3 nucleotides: TGCAGCGTTGAAGATAGTGGAGGGGCCTCCTACGAGCAGTACTTC. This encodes CSVEDSGGASYEQYF.

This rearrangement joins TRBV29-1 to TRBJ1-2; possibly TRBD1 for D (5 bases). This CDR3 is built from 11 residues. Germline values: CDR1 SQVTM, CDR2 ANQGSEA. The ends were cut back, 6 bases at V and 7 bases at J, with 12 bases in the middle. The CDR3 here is CSVRDGGGYTF. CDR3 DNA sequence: TGCAGCGTCCGGGACGGGGGTGGCTACACCTTC.

This CDR3 is CASSYPAFSGRDTRGTQYF. Here the CDR3 DNA reads TGTGCCAGCAGTTACCCAGCCTTTAGCGGGAGGGATACAAGAGGGACCCAGTACTTC. The chain joins TRBV6-5 to TRBJ2-7, with 11 bases matching TRBD2. The end of the DNA is better explained by TRBJ2-5, so the J call may be wrong. Germline V gene sequence: CDR1 MNHEY, CDR2 SVGAGI. CDR3 length: 19 amino acids.

In DNA, the CDR3 is TGTGCCAGCAGCCAAGACTTCGGGCAGAAGTACGAGCAGTACTTC. The encoded protein is CASSQDFGQKYEQYF. The chain links TRBV4-2 to TRBJ2-5; D gene ambiguous. The DNA end favors TRBJ2-7, so the J call may be wrong. The CDR3 runs 15 residues. CDR1 and CDR2 from the germline V gene are LGHNA and YNFKEQ.

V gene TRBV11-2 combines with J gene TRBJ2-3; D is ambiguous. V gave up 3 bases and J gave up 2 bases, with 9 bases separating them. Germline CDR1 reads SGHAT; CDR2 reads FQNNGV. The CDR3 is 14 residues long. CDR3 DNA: TGTGCCAGCAGCTTGTGGGGATACACAGATACGCAGTATTTT. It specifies CASSLWGYTDTQYF.

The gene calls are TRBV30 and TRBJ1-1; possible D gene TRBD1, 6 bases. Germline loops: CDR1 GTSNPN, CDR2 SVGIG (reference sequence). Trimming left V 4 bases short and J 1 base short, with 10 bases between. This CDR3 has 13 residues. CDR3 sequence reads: CAWNRGANTEAFF. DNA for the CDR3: TGTGCCTGGAATAGGGGGGCGAACACTGAAGCTTTCTTT.

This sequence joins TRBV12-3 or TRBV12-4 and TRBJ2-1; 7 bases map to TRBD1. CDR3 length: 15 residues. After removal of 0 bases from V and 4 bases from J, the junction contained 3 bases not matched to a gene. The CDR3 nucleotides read TGTGCCAGCAGTTTAGCCAGGGGGAAATACAATGAGCAGTTCTTC. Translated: CASSLARGKYNEQFF.

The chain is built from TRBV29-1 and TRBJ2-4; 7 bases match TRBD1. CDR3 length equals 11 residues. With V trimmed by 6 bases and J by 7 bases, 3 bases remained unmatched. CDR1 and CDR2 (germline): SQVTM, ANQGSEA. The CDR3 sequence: CSVGTANIQYF. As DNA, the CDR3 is TGCAGCGTGGGGACAGCGAACATTCAGTACTTC.

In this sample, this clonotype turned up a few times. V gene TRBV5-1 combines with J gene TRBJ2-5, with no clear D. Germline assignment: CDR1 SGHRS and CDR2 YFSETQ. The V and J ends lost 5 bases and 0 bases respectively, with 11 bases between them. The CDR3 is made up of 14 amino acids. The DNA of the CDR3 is TGCGCCAGCAGTCTCGCTCGGTACCAAGAGACCCAGTACTTC. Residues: CASSLARYQETQYF.

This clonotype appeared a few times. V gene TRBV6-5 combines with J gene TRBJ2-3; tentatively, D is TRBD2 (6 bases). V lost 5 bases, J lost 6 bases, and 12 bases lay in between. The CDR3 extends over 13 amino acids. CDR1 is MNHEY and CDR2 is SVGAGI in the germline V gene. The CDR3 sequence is CASSMGEADTQYF. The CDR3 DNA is TGTGCCAGCAGTATGGGGGAGGCGGATACGCAGTATTTT.

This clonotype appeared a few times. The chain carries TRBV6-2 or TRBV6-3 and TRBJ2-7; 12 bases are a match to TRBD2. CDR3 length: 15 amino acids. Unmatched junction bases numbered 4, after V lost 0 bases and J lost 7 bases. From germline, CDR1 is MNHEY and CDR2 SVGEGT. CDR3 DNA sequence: TGTGCCAGCAGTTACTCGACTAGCGGGAGTAATGAGCAGTACTTC. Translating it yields CASSYSTSGSNEQYF.

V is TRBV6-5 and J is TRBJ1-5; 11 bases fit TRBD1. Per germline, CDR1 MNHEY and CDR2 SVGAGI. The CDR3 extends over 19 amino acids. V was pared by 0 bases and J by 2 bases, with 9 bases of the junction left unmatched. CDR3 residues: CASSYSRGQGAVGNQPQHF. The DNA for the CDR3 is TGTGCCAGCAGTTACTCGAGAGGACAGGGGGCTGTAGGCAATCAGCCCCAGCATTTT.

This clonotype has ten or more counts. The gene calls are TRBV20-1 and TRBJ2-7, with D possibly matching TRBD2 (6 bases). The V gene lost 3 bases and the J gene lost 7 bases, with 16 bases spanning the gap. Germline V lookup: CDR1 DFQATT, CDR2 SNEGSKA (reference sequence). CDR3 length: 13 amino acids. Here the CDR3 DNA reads TGCAGTGCTAGCCGGGAGAATGGTCGGGAGCAGTACTTC. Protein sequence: CSASRENGREQYF.

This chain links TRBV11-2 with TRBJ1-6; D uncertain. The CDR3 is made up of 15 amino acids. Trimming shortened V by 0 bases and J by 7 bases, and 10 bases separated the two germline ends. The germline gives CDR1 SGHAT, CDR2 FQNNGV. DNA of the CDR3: TGTGCCAGCAGCTTAGAAGCAGGTGTGAATTCACCCCTCCACTTT. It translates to CASSLEAGVNSPLHF. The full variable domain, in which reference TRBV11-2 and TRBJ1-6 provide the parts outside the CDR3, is EAGVAQSPRYKIIEKRQSVAFWCNPISGHATLYWYQQILGQGPKLLIQFQNNGVVDDSQLPKDRFSAERLKGVDSTLKIQPAKLEDSAVYLCASSLEAGVNSPLHFGNGTRLTVT.